This entry is about one T cell receptor (beta chain). The data stem from a study of cytotoxic CD8 clonotypes in ibrutinib-treated CLL. The method was immunoSEQ multiplex PCR; TCRdb's version includes in-frame clones alone and lacks a portion of them. The sample lists roughly 47,000 clones, roughly 57% occurring once. V lost 1 base, J lost 4 bases, and 8 bases lay in between. The CDR3 contains 14 residues. Looked up from germline, CDR1 is SGHVS and CDR2 is FNYEAQ. The sample consisted of PBMCs, taken after 12 months of ibrutinib treatment. This sequence was found in a human donor with chronic lymphocytic leukemia. The V and J genes are TRBV7-6 and TRBJ2-1, with a weak D call TRBD2 (6 bases). The CDR3 sequence: CASSLEGLYNEQFF. The DNA for the CDR3 is TGTGCCAGCAGCTTAGAGGGACTGTACAATGAGCAGTTCTTC.